The 17 T cell receptor beta chains presented below share a single source sample, sequenced in a study of CD8 T cells in Susac syndrome. cDNA came from roughly 0.53 to 1 ug RNA primed by random hexamers. TCRdb ran MiXCR on the immunoSEQ multiplex PCR reads and lists one entry per CDR3 protein. This table has more than 70,000 distinct CDR3 sequences, 90% to 95% appearing once. Sequencing was done on a sample of CD8+ T cells from PBMCs. The receptors derive from a human donor with multiple sclerosis.

This clonotype was detected only a few times. J is TRBJ2-7 and V is TRBV4-1, with D possibly called TRBD1 or TRBD2 (5 bases each). Germline values: CDR1 MGHRA, CDR2 YSYEKL. The CDR3 has 12 amino acids. Trimming pared 1 base from V and 7 bases from J, leaving 8 bases between. This CDR3 is CASSQGGAEQYF. CDR3 sequence (DNA): TGCGCCAGCAGCCAAGGAGGGGCGGAGCAGTACTTC.

The chain has TRBV12-3 or TRBV12-4 and TRBJ2-1; D gene ambiguous. Trimming left V 2 bases short and J 9 bases short, with 8 bases between. The CDR3 covers 12 residues. The CDR3 reads CASSLQSAEQFF. In DNA, the CDR3 is TGTGCCAGCAGTTTACAGTCAGCTGAGCAGTTCTTC.

Worth noting for this clonotype: One end of the junction fails to match germline, which may point to a read error. The rearrangement links TRBV28 to TRBJ2-7; 7 nucleotides line up with TRBD2. The CDR3 is made up of 14 amino acids. From germline, CDR1 is MDHEN and CDR2 SYDVKM. The CDR3 here is CASSVSGGTYAQYF. DNA for the CDR3: TGTGCCAGCAGTGTTTCGGGGGGAACCTACGCGCAGTACTTC. Full variable domain (missing parts from reference TRBV28 and TRBJ2-7): DVKVTQSSRYLVKRTGEKVFLECVQDMDHENMFWYRQDPGLGLRLIYFSYDVKMKEKGDIPEGYSVSREKKERFSLILESASTNQTSMYLCASSVSGGTYAQYFGPGTRLTVT.

The V call is TRBV5-4, the J call TRBJ2-1; 9 positions agree with TRBD2. Germline lookup yields CDR1 SGHNT and CDR2 YYREEE (reference sequence). V was pared by 3 bases and J by 6 bases, with 4 bases of the junction left unmatched. CDR3 length: 14 residues. As DNA, the CDR3 is TGTGCCAGCAGCTCGGGACTAGCAGTCAATGAGCAGTTCTTC. Protein sequence: CASSSGLAVNEQFF.

The chain carries TRBV9 and TRBJ2-2; D ambiguous. This CDR3 has 15 amino acids. Trimming pared 0 bases from V and 3 bases from J, leaving 9 bases between. Germline CDR1 SGDLS, CDR2 YYNGEE. The CDR3 spells CASSVEDLHTGELFF. CDR3 nucleotides: TGTGCCAGCAGCGTAGAAGACCTCCACACCGGGGAGCTGTTTTTT. Looking up the rest from reference TRBV9 and TRBJ2-2 gives the full variable domain: DSGVTQTPKHLITATGQRVTLRCSPRSGDLSVYWYQQSLDQGLQFLIQYYNGEERAKGNILERFSAQQFPDLHSELNLSSLELGDSALYFCASSVEDLHTGELFFGEGSRLTVL.

This clonotype was counted only a few times. The rearrangement links TRBV5-1 to TRBJ1-2; D is unclear. The V gene lost 0 bases and the J gene lost 2 bases, with 5 bases spanning the gap. CDR1 and CDR2 from the germline V gene are SGHRS and YFSETQ. The length of the CDR3 is 13 residues. The CDR3 sequence: CASSLEGNYGYTF. In nucleotides, the CDR3 is TGCGCCAGCAGCTTGGAGGGAAACTATGGCTACACCTTC. The full variable domain, completed using reference TRBV5-1 and TRBJ1-2, is KAGVTQTPRYLIKTRGQQVTLSCSPISGHRSVSWYQQTPGQGLQFLFEYFSETQRNKGNFPGRFSGRQFSNSRSEMNVSTLELGDSALYLCASSLEGNYGYTFGSGTRLTVV.

V gene TRBV10-3 combines with J gene TRBJ2-7; D is possibly TRBD1 or TRBD2 (5 bases each). Trimming pared 4 bases from V and 5 bases from J, leaving 6 bases between. The germline V gene encodes CDR1 ENHRY and CDR2 SYGVKD. The CDR3 sequence is 11 residues long. CDR3 coding DNA: TGTGCCATCAGTGGAGGGGACGAGCAGTACTTC. Translated: CAISGGDEQYF.

This clonotype was seen a single time. A read error is possible here, since a much larger clone lies one base away. CDR3 in DNA: TGCAGCGTTGCAGGAGGGGTCTTCACTGAAGCTTTCTTT. It specifies CSVAGGVFTEAFF. The chain uses TRBV29-1 and TRBJ1-1, with D tentatively TRBD1 (5 bases). Germline CDR1 reads SQVTM; CDR2 reads ANQGSEA. The CDR3 sequence is 13 residues long. The V gene lost 4 bases and the J gene lost 4 bases, with 13 bases spanning the gap.

The chain combines TRBV28 with TRBJ1-1, with D unclear. The V end was cut by 10 bases, the J end by 4 bases, with 16 bases between. Germline CDR1 reads MDHEN; CDR2 reads SYDVKM. This CDR3 comprises 13 residues. The CDR3 reads CATQLSSGTEAFF. As DNA, the CDR3 is TGTGCCACCCAACTCAGTTCGGGCACTGAAGCTTTCTTT.

The chain links TRBV20-1 to TRBJ2-7, with D perhaps matching TRBD1 or TRBD2 (6 bases each). The CDR3 covers 14 residues. V lost 1 base to trimming and J lost 2 bases, with 12 bases between them. Germline CDR1 is DFQATT and CDR2 is SNEGSKA (reference sequence). Written as DNA, the CDR3 is TGCAGTGCTAGAGTCCGGGGGCTTACCTACGAGCAGTACTTC. Translated: CSARVRGLTYEQYF.

The chain carries TRBV28 and TRBJ2-1, with TRBD2 as a possible D gene (5 bases). The CDR3 runs to 13 residues. CDR1 is MDHEN and CDR2 is SYDVKM in the germline V gene. With 5 bases removed from V and 10 bases from J, the gap between germline ends came to 15 bases. The CDR3 DNA reads as TGTGCCAGCAGTCCCAGAATCCCGGGGGAGCAGTTCTTC. This codes for CASSPRIPGEQFF.

In regard to this clonotype: Germline and junction disagree at one end, which may indicate a read error. The V gene is TRBV12-3 or TRBV12-4, the J gene TRBJ2-2, with 7 nucleotides matching TRBD2. The CDR3 is made up of 16 amino acids. The CDR3 loop reads CASQPRPAGFTGELFF. The DNA of the CDR3 is TGTGCCAGCCAACCTCGGCCAGCGGGGTTCACCGGGGAGCTTTTTTTT.

The genes are TRBV6-1 and TRBJ1-6; 12 nucleotides agree with TRBD1. The CDR3 consists of 19 residues. The V gene end was trimmed by 4 bases and the J gene end by 7 bases; junction bases not matched to a gene: 14. Per the germline V gene, CDR1 is MNHNS and CDR2 is SASEGT. Written as DNA, the CDR3 is TGTGCCAGCAGTGGGTCCGGGACAGGGGGCGTGGAGGAAAATTCACCCCTCCACTTT. Amino acids: CASSGSGTGGVEENSPLHF.

V gene TRBV4-3 combines with J gene TRBJ2-7; D might be TRBD2 (6 bases). The CDR3 spans 16 residues. Trimming removed 0 bases from V and 4 bases from J, with 16 bases in between. CDR1 is LGHNA and CDR2 is YSLEER in the germline V gene. CDR3 in DNA: TGCGCCAGCAGCCAAGAGTGGGTGGGAGGCCCTTACGAGCAGTACTTC. Amino acid sequence: CASSQEWVGGPYEQYF.

The chain is built from TRBV27 and TRBJ2-2; 8 bases agree with TRBD1. CDR3 length equals 15 residues. Germline V gene sequence: CDR1 MNHEY, CDR2 SMNVEV (reference sequence). V was clipped by 8 bases and J by 4 bases; unmatched bases: 9. The CDR3: CASWAGGTGTGELFF. CDR3 sequence (DNA): TGTGCCAGCTGGGCCGGAGGGACAGGCACCGGGGAGCTGTTTTTT.

This clonotype was detected only once. The chain uses TRBV30 and TRBJ2-1; D is ambiguous. Germline values: CDR1 GTSNPN, CDR2 SVGIG (reference sequence). Trimming shortened V by 0 bases and J by 7 bases, and 10 bases separated the two germline ends. The CDR3 runs to 13 residues. CDR3 region: CAWSVTGLNEQFF. CDR3 nucleotides: TGTGCCTGGAGTGTAACTGGGCTGAATGAGCAGTTCTTC.

This clonotype was seen a few times. The J gene is TRBJ2-1, the V gene TRBV6-5; a possible D gene is TRBD2 (6 bases). Germline CDR1 and CDR2: MNHEY and SVGAGI. The CDR3 has 12 amino acids. V was clipped by 2 bases and J by 10 bases, with 9 bases between them. The CDR3 nucleotides are TGTGCCAGCAGTTACCCTGGAGGGGAGCAGTTCTTC. This gives the protein CASSYPGGEQFF.